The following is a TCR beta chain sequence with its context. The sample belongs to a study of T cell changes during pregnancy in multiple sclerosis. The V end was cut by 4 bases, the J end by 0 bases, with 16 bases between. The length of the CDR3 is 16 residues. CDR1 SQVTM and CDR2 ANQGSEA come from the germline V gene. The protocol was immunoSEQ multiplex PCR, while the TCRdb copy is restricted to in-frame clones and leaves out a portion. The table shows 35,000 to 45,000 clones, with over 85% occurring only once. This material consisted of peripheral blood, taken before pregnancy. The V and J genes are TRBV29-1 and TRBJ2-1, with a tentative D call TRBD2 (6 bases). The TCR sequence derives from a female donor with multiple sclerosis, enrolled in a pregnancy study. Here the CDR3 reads CSVVSRSGSSYNEQFF. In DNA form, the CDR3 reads TGCAGCGTTGTGAGTCGGTCCGGGAGCTCCTACAATGAGCAGTTCTTC.